This entry features one T cell receptor (beta chain) sequence. Trimming took 7 bases from V and 5 from J, leaving 14 bases between them. This CDR3 is built from 13 residues. Germline-derived CDR1 and CDR2 are LNHDA and SQIVND (reference sequence). The data were produced by immunoSEQ multiplex PCR, yet TCRdb's version contains in-frame clones alone and is incomplete. The sample features fewer than 250,000 clones, with 2.2% in its top ten. These data come from a study of control samples from healthy donors and cancer patients. Sequencing was performed on blood. The J gene is TRBJ1-1, the V gene TRBV19, with D perhaps matching TRBD1 (5 bases). This TCR came from a woman aged 25-40 years in good health. This CDR3 is CASMSPGGTEAFF. The CDR3 nucleotides read TGTGCCAGTATGAGCCCCGGGGGAACTGAAGCTTTCTTT.